Included here is one TCR beta chain sequence, with context. Antigen: not known. The CDR3 consists of 17 residues. Trimming removed 2 bases from V and 0 bases from J, with 17 bases in between. Per the germline V gene, CDR1 is MDHEN and CDR2 is SYDVKM. The table came from immunoSEQ multiplex PCR; TCRdb's copy has only in-frame clones and leaves some out. This sample has 950,000 to 1,100,000 clones; around 74% occur once, and the top ten carry 1.2% to 1.5%. The data are from a study of shared clonotypes between healthy human individuals. Overall study findings and caveats: A reduction in generation probabilities was seen for non-shared clonotypes relative to those shared by all four donors.

The rearrangement joins TRBV28 to TRBJ2-7; D unresolved. The specimen sequenced was memory CD4+ T cells sorted from blood. As for subset: CD45RA-negative fraction. The receptor comes from a man aged 18 to 35 in good health. The chain's CDR3 is CASSLVADLLPSYEQYF. DNA for the CDR3: TGTGCCAGCAGTTTAGTCGCCGATCTCCTTCCCTCCTACGAGCAGTACTTC.